This T cell receptor (beta chain) was sequenced during a study of blood T cell repertoires in COVID-19. This clone turned up a few times. Clones were sequenced by immunoSEQ multiplex PCR, and TCRdb holds only the in-frame ones, with some missing. The sample consists of roughly 440,000 clones, 88% of them appearing once. Losses at the gene ends were 5 bases for V and 4 bases for J; bases not matched to a gene: 7. The germline gives CDR1 SEHNR, CDR2 FQNEAQ (reference sequence). The CDR3 covers 14 residues. This chain connects TRBV7-9 to TRBJ1-2; TRBD1 agrees at 7 bases. This sequence was found in a woman in her forties or fifties with COVID-19, enrolled during active disease. Sequencing used peripheral blood. Written as DNA, the CDR3 is TGTGCCAGCAGCCCCGGGACAGATGGCTATGGCTACACCTTC. Its translation: CASSPGTDGYGYTF.